This TCR beta chain was identified during a study of PD-1 blockade in classical Hodgkin lymphoma. The overall study: With a 2-week interval, patients received intravenous nivolumab at 3 mg/kg.

The study, taken as a whole, reports: Newly diagnosed patients were reported to start with lower TCR diversity than healthy donors. Causes of the repertoire differences remain undefined, possibly disease activity or prior therapy. Complete responders showed a baseline diversity that resembled the diversity of newly diagnosed patients.

Per germline, CDR1 MDHEN and CDR2 SYDVKM. V lost 2 bases to trimming and J lost 4 bases, with 5 bases between them. The CDR3 runs to 12 residues. Each of the patients experienced relapse following autologous stem cell transplantation, and their brentuximab vedotin exposure differed. A word on this clone: Its antigen is still unknown.

Measured with immunoSEQ multiplex PCR; TCRdb has only the in-frame clones, and not every one. The sample has about 97,000 clones, approximately 88% seen once. The material sequenced was peripheral blood mononuclear cells (PBMCs), taken at baseline. This TCR was sampled from a human donor with classical Hodgkin lymphoma. The chain links TRBV28 to TRBJ1-2; tentative D call: TRBD1 (5 bases). The DNA for the CDR3 is TGTGCCAGCAGTTTACAGGGCTATGGCTACACCTTC. Its translation: CASSLQGYGYTF.